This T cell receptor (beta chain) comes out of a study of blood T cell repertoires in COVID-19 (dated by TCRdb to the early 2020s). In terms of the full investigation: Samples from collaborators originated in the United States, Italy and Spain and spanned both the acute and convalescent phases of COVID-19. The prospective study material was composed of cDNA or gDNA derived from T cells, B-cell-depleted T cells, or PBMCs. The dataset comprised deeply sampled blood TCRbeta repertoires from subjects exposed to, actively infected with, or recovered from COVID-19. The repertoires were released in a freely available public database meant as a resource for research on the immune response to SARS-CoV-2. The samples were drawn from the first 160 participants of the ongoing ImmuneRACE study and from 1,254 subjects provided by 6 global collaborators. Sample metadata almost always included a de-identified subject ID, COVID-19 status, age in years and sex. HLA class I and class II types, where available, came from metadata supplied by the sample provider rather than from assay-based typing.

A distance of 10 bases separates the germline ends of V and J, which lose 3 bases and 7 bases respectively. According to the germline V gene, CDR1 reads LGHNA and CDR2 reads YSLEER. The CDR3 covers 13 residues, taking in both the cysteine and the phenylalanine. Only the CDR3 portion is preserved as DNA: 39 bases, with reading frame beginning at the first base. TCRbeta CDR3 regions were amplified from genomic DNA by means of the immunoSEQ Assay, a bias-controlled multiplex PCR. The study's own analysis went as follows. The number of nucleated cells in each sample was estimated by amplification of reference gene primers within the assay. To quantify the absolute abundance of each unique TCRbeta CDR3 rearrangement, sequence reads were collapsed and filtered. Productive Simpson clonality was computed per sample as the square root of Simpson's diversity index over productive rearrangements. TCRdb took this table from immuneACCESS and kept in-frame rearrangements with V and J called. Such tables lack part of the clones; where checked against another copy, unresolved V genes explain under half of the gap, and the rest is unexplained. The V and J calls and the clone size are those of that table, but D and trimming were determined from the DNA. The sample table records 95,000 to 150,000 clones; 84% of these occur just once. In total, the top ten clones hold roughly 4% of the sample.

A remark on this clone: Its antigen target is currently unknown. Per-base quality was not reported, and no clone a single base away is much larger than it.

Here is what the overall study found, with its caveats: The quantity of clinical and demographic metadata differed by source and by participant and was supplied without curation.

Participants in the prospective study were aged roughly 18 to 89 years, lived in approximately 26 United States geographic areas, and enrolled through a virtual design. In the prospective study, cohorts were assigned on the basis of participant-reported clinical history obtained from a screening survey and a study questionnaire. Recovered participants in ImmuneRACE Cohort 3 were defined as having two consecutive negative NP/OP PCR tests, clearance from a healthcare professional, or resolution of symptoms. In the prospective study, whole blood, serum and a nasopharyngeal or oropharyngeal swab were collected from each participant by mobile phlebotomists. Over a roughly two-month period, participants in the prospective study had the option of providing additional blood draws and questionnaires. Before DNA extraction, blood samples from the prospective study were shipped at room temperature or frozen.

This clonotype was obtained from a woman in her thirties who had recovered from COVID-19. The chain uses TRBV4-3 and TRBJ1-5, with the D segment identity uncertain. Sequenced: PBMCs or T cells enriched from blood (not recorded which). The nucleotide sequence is TGCGCCAGCAGCCAGGAGATAAGGCAGCCCCAGCATTTT. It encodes CASSQEIRQPQHF.